This passage covers 3 T cell receptor beta chains from one sample sequenced in a study of blood T cell repertoires in COVID-19 (TCRdb year 2020). The library was obtained by the immunoSEQ multiplex PCR assay. TCRdb's version of the immuneACCESS table is confined to in-frame rearrangements and falls short of the full clone set. An unresolved V gene accounts for under half of the shortfall where checked; the remainder is of unknown origin. The sample data list 55,000 to 65,000 clones, and 80% to 95% of these were observed just once. Over 8% of the sample is taken by the ten largest. Sequencing was done on a sample of peripheral blood. The receptors come from a woman of 80 years or more with active COVID-19.

The chain links TRBV18 to TRBJ2-7; TRBD2 matches 7 bases. Germline loops: CDR1 KGHSH, CDR2 LQKENI. There are 15 residues in the CDR3. Trimming cost V 6 bases and J 2 bases; bases outside gene matches: 10. CDR3 bases: TGTGCCAGCTCGGAAAGCGGGACGCTGACCTACGAGCAGTACTTC. It specifies CASSESGTLTYEQYF.

The rearrangement uses TRBV19 and TRBJ2-7, with 10 bases lining up with TRBD2. CDR1 is LNHDA, CDR2 SQIVND, per germline (reference sequence). This CDR3 is built from 15 residues. The CDR3 nucleotides are TGTGCCAGTAGTATCCCCGGACTAGCGGTCTACAAGCAGTACGTC. Its translation is CASSIPGLAVYKQYV.

V and J are TRBV3-1 (or the pseudogene TRBV3-2) and TRBJ2-5, with 9 bases lining up with TRBD2. The germline gives CDR1 LGHDT, CDR2 YNNKEL (reference sequence). CDR3 length: 17 residues. V dropped 1 base and J dropped 5; count of bases not matched to a gene: 11. The CDR3 DNA is TGTGCCAGCAGCCAAGCGCGTAGCGGGGGATTCGGGGAGACCCAGTACTTC. The encoded protein is CASSQARSGGFGETQYF.